A single sample is the source of the 15 T cell receptor beta chains below, sequenced in a study of regulatory T cells in long-lasting Graves disease. Time point indicated: newly diagnosed GD, antithyroid drugs for less than 3 months. Preparation of the TCR library used RNA extracted from PBMCs. Arm-PCR of CDR3 regions and iRepertoire HTBI primers were the basis on which TCR beta libraries were built. TCRdb redid the calling of the multiplex PCR reads with MiXCR, one entry per CDR3 protein. The table includes over 200,000 distinct CDR3 sequences, about 18% detected once. These records were also assigned to another study, of T cells in Graves' hyperthyroidism and ophthalmopathy.

The sample consisted of peripheral blood mononuclear cells (PBMCs), taken at new diagnosis, from a patient treated with antithyroid drugs. The source is a woman in her twenties or thirties with Graves disease.

This chain links TRBV28 with TRBJ2-1, with 10 nucleotides matching TRBD2. J was trimmed by 9 bases and V by 2 bases; bases with no gene match: 7. There are 15 residues in the CDR3. Germline V lookup: CDR1 MDHEN, CDR2 SYDVKM. CDR3 protein: CASSLTASGRIEQFF. In DNA, the CDR3 is TGTGCCAGCAGTTTAACTGCTAGCGGGAGAATTGAGCAGTTCTTC.

This clonotype has ten or more counts. The V call is TRBV11-3, the J call TRBJ2-3; D remains unclear. Germline assignment: CDR1 SGHNT and CDR2 YENEEA. The CDR3 totals 13 residues. The V and J ends lost 0 bases and 10 bases respectively, with 11 bases between them. CDR3 nucleotides: TGTGCCAGCAGCTTAGATCCGGACGAGGCGCAGTATTTT. It is translated as CASSLDPDEAQYF.

As to this clonotype: At one boundary the junction diverges from the germline segment, which might be a read error. The genes are TRBV12-3 or TRBV12-4 and TRBJ1-6; a weak D match, TRBD1 (5 bases). The length of the CDR3 is 12 residues. This CDR3 is CASRLPGSPLRF. CDR3 DNA sequence: TGTGCCAGCAGACTTCCAGGGTCACCCCTCCGCTTT.

About this clonotype itself: A far larger clone is only one base removed, so a read error is likely. The V gene is TRBV7-8, the J gene TRBJ1-1; 11 nucleotides align to TRBD1. This CDR3 contains 17 residues. From germline, CDR1 is SGHVS and CDR2 FQNEAQ. After removal of 6 bases from V and 5 bases from J, the junction contained 14 bases not matched to a gene. CDR3 in DNA: TGTGCCAGCAGTTCAAAACCGGGACAGGGGGTGGGTACTGAAGCTTTCTTT. Protein sequence: CASSSKPGQGVGTEAFF.

This clonotype was observed many times. This chain joins TRBV11-2 and TRBJ1-2, with TRBD1 matching over 7 bases. The V gene's germline CDR1 is SGHAT and CDR2 FQNNGV. This CDR3 contains 16 residues. The trim removed 4 bases at V and 8 bases at J, leaving 16 bases unmatched. CDR3 nucleotides: TGTGCCAGCAGCTACACGAGGGGGCGGGCACGTCAAGGCTACACCTTC. The encoded protein is CASSYTRGRARQGYTF.

At least ten counts were recorded for this clonotype. The gene calls are TRBV6-4 and TRBJ1-4, with D maybe TRBD1 (6 bases). The V end was cut by 4 bases, the J end by 0 bases, with 12 bases between. The CDR3 length is 16 residues. Per germline, CDR1 MRHNA and CDR2 SNTAGT. CDR3: CASSARQDSTNEKLFF. CDR3 sequence (DNA): TGTGCCAGCAGTGCCCGACAGGATTCAACTAATGAAAAACTGTTTTTT.

This clonotype came up many times. The chain employs TRBV20-1 and TRBJ2-3; 11 nucleotides align to TRBD2. The CDR3 loop spans 15 amino acids. With V trimmed by 6 bases and J by 3 bases, 8 bases remained unmatched. Germline loops: CDR1 DFQATT, CDR2 SNEGSKA (reference sequence). CDR3 amino acids: CSAIISGGATDTQYF. Here the CDR3 DNA reads TGCAGTGCGATAATTAGCGGGGGGGCGACAGATACGCAGTATTTT.

This clonotype was seen at least ten times. The rearrangement joins TRBV6-5 to TRBJ2-7; 13 bases align to TRBD2. Per the germline V gene, CDR1 is MNHEY and CDR2 is SVGAGI. V shed 4 bases, J shed 5 bases, and the junction held 11 bases outside the gene matches. The CDR3 has 17 amino acids. CDR3 protein: CASSLTSGTSGVDEQYF. The DNA of the CDR3 is TGTGCCAGCAGTTTGACCTCCGGGACTAGCGGGGTCGACGAGCAGTACTTC.

Points on this clonotype: A read error likely explains this, since a far larger clone differs by one base. The chain is built from TRBV28 and TRBJ2-1; 11 bases are a match to TRBD1. The CDR3 runs to 20 residues. With 3 bases clipped from V and 13 bases from J, the junction kept 26 bases outside the gene matches. Germline loops: CDR1 MDHEN, CDR2 SYDVKM. As DNA, the CDR3 is TGTGCCAGCAGTTTGAGTCTAGGACAGGGGGCCGGACGGGTTGGGGAGACCCAGTTCTTC. Translating it yields CASSLSLGQGAGRVGETQFF.

This clonotype has a handful of counts. Since a much larger clone is just one base distant, this may be a read error. This chain connects TRBV2 to TRBJ1-3; possibly TRBD1 for D (5 bases). Trimming took off 4 bases at V and 8 bases at J, with 18 bases between the two ends. Germline values: CDR1 SNHLY, CDR2 FYNNEI. This CDR3 is built from 15 residues. CDR3 DNA: TGTGCCAGCAGTGTGGACCCGGGAGGGGCCGACACCATATATTTT. Translating it yields CASSVDPGGADTIYF.

Ten or more counts support this clonotype. The chain is built from TRBV18 and TRBJ1-4, with 12 bases aligning to TRBD1. V lost 8 bases to trimming and J lost 2 bases; unmatched junction nucleotides: 3. Germline CDR1 is KGHSH and CDR2 is LQKENI. The CDR3 consists of 15 residues. In DNA, the CDR3 is TGTGCCAGCGCGGGACAGGGGGCTACTAATGAAAAACTGTTTTTT. Amino acids: CASAGQGATNEKLFF.

Many counts were recorded for this clonotype. The V gene is TRBV6-5, the J gene TRBJ1-2, with D uncertain. The length of the CDR3 is 13 residues. The ends were cut back, 4 bases at V and 2 bases at J, with 8 bases in the middle. The V gene's germline CDR1 is MNHEY and CDR2 SVGAGI. CDR3 sequence reads: CASSWYENYGYTF. DNA for the CDR3: TGTGCCAGCAGTTGGTACGAGAACTATGGCTACACCTTC.

This clonotype was detected ten times or more. The chain has TRBV5-1 and TRBJ2-3; D unclear. This CDR3 has 13 amino acids. Germline V lookup: CDR1 SGHRS, CDR2 YFSETQ. Trimming took off 2 bases at V and 2 bases at J, with 6 bases between the two ends. Written as DNA, the CDR3 is TGCGCCAGCAGCTTCCAGGTCACAGATACGCAGTATTTT. Translating it yields CASSFQVTDTQYF.

This clonotype was seen repeatedly, ten times or more. The gene calls are TRBV6-2 or TRBV6-3 and TRBJ2-7, with 9 bases lining up with TRBD1. Germline V gene sequence: CDR1 MNHEY, CDR2 SVGEGT. The J segment lost 7 bases and the V segment lost 2 bases, leaving 0 bases of the junction unmatched. This CDR3 is built from 12 residues. CDR3 sequence (DNA): TGTGCCAGCAGTTACGGGACAGGGGAGCAGTACTTC. Translated: CASSYGTGEQYF.

This clonotype was counted many times. CDR3 sequence (DNA): TGCAGTGCACCTGAAGCGGCGGGGGGCCTTAAATACGAGCAGTACTTC. Protein sequence: CSAPEAAGGLKYEQYF. V usage is TRBV20-1 and J usage is TRBJ2-7; 8 bases are shared with TRBD2. There are 16 residues in the CDR3. Trimming at V came to 6 bases and at J to 4 bases, leaving 17 bases not matched to a gene. Per germline, CDR1 DFQATT and CDR2 SNEGSKA (reference sequence).